Described below is a single T cell receptor beta chain sequence and its context. Amplification of TCR alpha and beta CDR3 regions from RNA used iRepertoire nested multiplex PCR. Each CDR3 protein is one row after TCRdb ran MiXCR on the multiplex PCR reads. The table shows about 140,000 distinct CDR3 sequences, with approximately 40% occurring only once. The sample comes from a study of glioma-infiltrating T cells. Germline CDR1 is KGHDR and CDR2 is SFDVKD. CDR3 length: 13 residues. The trim removed 7 bases at V and 4 bases at J, leaving 3 bases unmatched. V is TRBV24-1 and J is TRBJ1-3; 7 nucleotides match TRBD1. The clonotype was recovered from a human donor with low-grade glioma or glioblastoma, undergoing nonglioma brain surgery, or in good health (not recorded which). Sequences were obtained from glioma tissue, nonneoplastic brain tissue, or PBMCs (not recorded which). CDR3 in DNA: TGTGCCACCAGGCCGACAGGGGGAAACACCATATATTTT. It translates to CATRPTGGNTIYF.